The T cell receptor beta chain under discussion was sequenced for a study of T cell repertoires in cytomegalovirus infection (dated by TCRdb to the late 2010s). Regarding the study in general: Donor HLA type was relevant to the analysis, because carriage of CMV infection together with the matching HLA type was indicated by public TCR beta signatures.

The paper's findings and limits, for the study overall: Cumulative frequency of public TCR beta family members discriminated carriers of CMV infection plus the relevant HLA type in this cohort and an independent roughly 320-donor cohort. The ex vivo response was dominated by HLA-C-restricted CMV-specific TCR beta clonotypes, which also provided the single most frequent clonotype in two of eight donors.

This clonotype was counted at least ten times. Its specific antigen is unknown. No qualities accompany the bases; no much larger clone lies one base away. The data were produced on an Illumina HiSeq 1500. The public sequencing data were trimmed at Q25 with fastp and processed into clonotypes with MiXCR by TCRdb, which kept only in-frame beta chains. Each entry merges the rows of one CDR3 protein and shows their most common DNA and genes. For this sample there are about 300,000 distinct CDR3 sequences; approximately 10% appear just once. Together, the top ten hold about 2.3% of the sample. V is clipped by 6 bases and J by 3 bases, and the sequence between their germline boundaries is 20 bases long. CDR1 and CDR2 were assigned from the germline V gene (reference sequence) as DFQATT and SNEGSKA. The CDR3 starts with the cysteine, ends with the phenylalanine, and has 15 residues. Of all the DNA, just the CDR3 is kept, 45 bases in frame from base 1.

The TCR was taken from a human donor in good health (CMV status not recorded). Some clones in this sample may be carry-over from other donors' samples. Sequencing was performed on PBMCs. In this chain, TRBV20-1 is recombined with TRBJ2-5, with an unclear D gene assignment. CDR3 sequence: CSAGSSLRAEETQYF. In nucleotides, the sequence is TGCAGTGCCGGCTCTAGTTTACGGGCAGAAGAGACCCAGTACTTC.